This is a list of T cell receptor beta chains from one sample in a study of cytomegalovirus exposure and HLA in healthy donors. Sequenced by immunoSEQ multiplex PCR; TCRdb stores in-frame clones only, minus some. The sample records about 120,000 clones, 50% to 70% being singletons. The specimen was PBMCs. The origin of the receptors is a woman aged 40 to 49 in good health and CMV-seropositive. The conserved cysteine and the conserved F or W are not part of the CDR3 here. Expanded clones get a size class; other rows say once, few or many, or leave the size out.

V,size,CDR3
TRBV13,once,ASSHAATGQPQH
TRBV18,NA,ASSPSSGVPSSYNEQF
TRBV7-8,NA,ASSLRQDRGYGYT
TRBV29-1,NA,SVVGQDGGYT
TRBV7-2,once,ASSLFALGTGQDIQY
TRBV2,once,ASSGSGLAVYEQF
TRBV4-1,NA,ASSLGTSGRNEQF
TRBV7-2,NA,ASSAGQANTGEMF
TRBV5-4,NA,ASSKDRVAGYGYT
TRBV6-5,NA,ASSQNREADTEAF
TRBV6-5,NA,ASSYSATAGYT
TRBV2,NA,ATGDGRNTEAF
TRBV19,NA,ASSLRGRTDTQY
TRBV4-2,NA,ASSQGSAGVLY
TRBV4-3,NA,ASSQPGQGTYNEQF
TRBV19,few,ASSMGPENTEAF
TRBV5-4,NA,ASQGANTEAF
TRBV7-9,once,ASGTSGIPGGNEQF
TRBV7-7,NA,ASSRSPQGAQETQY
TRBV5-1,NA,ASSLEEGQGHSEQY
TRBV18,few,ASSIDRGDNYGYT
TRBV6-5,NA,ASSYSPFDEQF